These 14 T cell receptor beta chains were all obtained from the same sample, sequenced in a study of T-cell memory formation after mild COVID-19. TCRdb reanalysed the 5' RACE reads using MiXCR and keeps one entry per CDR3 protein. The sample lists 350,000 to 450,000 distinct CDR3 sequences; roughly an eighth were seen once. Sequences were obtained from PBMCs or a T cell subset sorted from them (not recorded which). These receptor sequences come from a man aged 18 to 35 who had mild COVID-19 (a few samples of this study predate the infection). Cell type and time point are not known.

The chain links TRBV6-1 to TRBJ2-7; D may be TRBD1 or TRBD2 (7 bases each). The germline CDR1 and CDR2 sequences are MNHNS and SASEGT. This CDR3 has 15 amino acids. The V end lost 4 bases, the J end lost 4 bases, and 17 bases lay between the germline ends. CDR3 sequence (DNA): TGTGCCAGCAGTGGAACACAGGGGAGGGCGTACGAGCAGTACTTC. It yields the protein CASSGTQGRAYEQYF.

The V gene is TRBV20-1, the J gene TRBJ2-3; D call uncertain. Germline CDR1 and CDR2: DFQATT and SNEGSKA (reference sequence). Deletions cut 7 bases from V and 0 bases from J, with 8 bases between. The CDR3 contains 12 residues. In DNA, the CDR3 is TGCAGTGTCGGACGGAGCACAGATACGCAGTATTTT. It yields the protein CSVGRSTDTQYF.

This clonotype was detected ten times or more. The chain combines TRBV12-3 or TRBV12-4 with TRBJ1-2; possibly TRBD1 for D (5 bases). The length of the CDR3 is 12 residues. V lost 6 bases to trimming and J lost 4 bases, with 9 bases between them. CDR3 DNA: TGTGCCAGCAGCCTAGGGGTCTATGGCTACACCTTC. Protein: CASSLGVYGYTF.

The chain has TRBV20-1 and TRBJ1-1, with D possibly being TRBD1 (5 bases). The CDR3 sequence is 14 residues long. V shed 5 bases and J shed 0 bases, with 13 bases lying between them. Germline values: CDR1 DFQATT, CDR2 SNEGSKA (reference sequence). The CDR3 sequence is CSARGGALNTEAFF. The CDR3 coding sequence is TGCAGTGCTCGCGGCGGGGCCCTGAACACTGAAGCTTTCTTT.

The rearrangement links TRBV13 to TRBJ2-3; 12 bases line up with TRBD2. Germline assignment: CDR1 PRHDT and CDR2 FYEKMQ (reference sequence). J was trimmed by 2 bases and V by 4 bases; bases with no gene match: 4. The CDR3 is 16 amino acids. The CDR3 here is CASSSRLAGATDTQYF. The DNA for the CDR3 is TGTGCCAGCAGCTCCCGACTAGCGGGGGCCACAGATACGCAGTATTTT.

This clonotype appeared many times. The CDR3 reads CASSQERMSSDTQYF. The DNA of the CDR3 is TGTGCCAGCAGCCAAGAGAGGATGTCCTCAGATACGCAGTATTTT. The chain employs TRBV4-2 and TRBJ2-3, with D unclear. The CDR3 covers 15 residues. The germline V gene encodes CDR1 LGHNA and CDR2 YNFKEQ. The V end lost 0 bases, the J end lost 4 bases, and 11 bases lay between the germline ends.

Regarding this clonotype: This may arise from a read error, as a much more abundant clone is one base away. The chain combines TRBV6-2 or TRBV6-3 with TRBJ2-2; D is undetermined. Trimming removed 7 bases from V and 3 bases from J, with 6 bases in between. This CDR3 has 12 residues. Germline CDR1 reads MNHEY; CDR2 reads SVGEGT. The DNA for the CDR3 is TGTGCCAGCACCCGGCACACCGGGGAGCTGTTTTTT. This gives the protein CASTRHTGELFF.

The rearrangement links TRBV29-1 to TRBJ1-2; TRBD1 matches at 8 bases. The germline V gene has CDR1 SQVTM and CDR2 ANQGSEA. The CDR3 spans 16 residues. V lost 7 bases, J lost 4 bases, and 17 bases stayed unmatched. CDR3 sequence (DNA): TGCAGCGCCCTGGGGGCAGGGGGCGCCTCCACCTATGGCTACACCTTC. The encoded protein is CSALGAGGASTYGYTF.

The rearrangement uses TRBV15 and TRBJ1-5, with 7 bases identical to TRBD1. The germline V gene encodes CDR1 LNHNV and CDR2 YYDKDF (reference sequence). V was pared by 3 bases and J by 3 bases, with 5 bases of the junction left unmatched. This CDR3 spans 15 amino acids. CDR3 sequence (DNA): TGTGCCACCAGCAGGGAAACAGGGGCCAATCAGCCCCAGCATTTT. Translated: CATSRETGANQPQHF.

There are a few counts of this clonotype. This chain connects TRBV7-2 to TRBJ2-6; D may be TRBD1 or TRBD2 (6 bases each). The CDR3 is made up of 16 amino acids. Germline loops: CDR1 SGHTA, CDR2 FQGNSA. The V end lost 1 base, the J end lost 3 bases, and 10 bases lay between the germline ends. The CDR3 DNA follows: TGTGCCAGCAGCTTAGGGGGGGCATATGGGGCCAACGTCCTGACTTTC. Translated, it gives CASSLGGAYGANVLTF. Drawing the rest from reference TRBV7-2 and TRBJ2-6, the complete variable domain is GAGVSQSPSNKVTEKGKDVELRCDPISGHTALYWYRQSLGQGLEFLIYFQGNSAPDKSGLPSDRFSAERTGGSVSTLTIQRTQQEDSAVYLCASSLGGAYGANVLTFGAGSRLTVL.

Ten or more counts support this clonotype. The chain links TRBV5-1 to TRBJ2-7, with D perhaps TRBD1 (5 bases). Germline CDR1 SGHRS, CDR2 YFSETQ. Trimming took 7 bases from V and 6 from J, leaving 14 bases between them. This CDR3 is built from 12 residues. The CDR3 DNA sequence: TGCGCCAGCGGTCCGACAGACCGCGAGCAGTACTTC. It specifies CASGPTDREQYF.

The V call is TRBV4-2, the J call TRBJ2-3; 10 bases fit TRBD2. Trimming removed 5 bases from V and 3 bases from J; junction bases left unmatched: 5. The CDR3 length is 15 residues. CDR1 LGHNA and CDR2 YNFKEQ come from the germline V gene. Written as DNA, the CDR3 is TGTGCCAGCAGCAGAACACTAGCGGGGACAGATACGCAGTATTTT. Translation gives CASSRTLAGTDTQYF.

The chain carries TRBV29-1 and TRBJ1-3; the D is unclear. The germline V gene encodes CDR1 SQVTM and CDR2 ANQGSEA. Trimming stripped 3 bases from V and 5 bases from J, with 8 bases between. CDR3 size: 12 residues. CDR3 residues: CSVDLARNTIYF. Written as DNA, the CDR3 is TGCAGCGTTGACCTCGCCCGAAACACCATATATTTT.

This clonotype was recorded many times. CDR3 in amino acids: CASSLESRVIDEQFF. CDR3 coding DNA: TGCGCCAGCAGCTTGGAGTCCAGGGTGATCGATGAGCAGTTCTTC. V gene TRBV5-1 combines with J gene TRBJ2-1; tentative D call: TRBD1 (5 bases). CDR1 and CDR2 from the germline V gene are SGHRS and YFSETQ. V lost 0 bases and J 8 bases, leaving 15 bases between the germline ends. There are 15 residues in the CDR3.